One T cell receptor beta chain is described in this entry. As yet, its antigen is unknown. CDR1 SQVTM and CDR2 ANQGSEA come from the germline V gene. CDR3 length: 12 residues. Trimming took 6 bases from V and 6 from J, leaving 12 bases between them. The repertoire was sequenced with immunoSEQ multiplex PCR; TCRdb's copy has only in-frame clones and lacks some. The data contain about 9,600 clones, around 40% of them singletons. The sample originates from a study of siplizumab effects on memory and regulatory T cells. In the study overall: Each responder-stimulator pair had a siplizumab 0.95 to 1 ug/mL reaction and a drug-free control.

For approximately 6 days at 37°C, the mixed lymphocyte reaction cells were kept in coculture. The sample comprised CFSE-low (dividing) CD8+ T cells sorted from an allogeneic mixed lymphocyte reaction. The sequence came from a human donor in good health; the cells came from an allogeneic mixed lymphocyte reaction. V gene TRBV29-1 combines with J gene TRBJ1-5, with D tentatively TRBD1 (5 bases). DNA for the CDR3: TGCAGCGTGGGGATAAGGGGTCAGCCCCAGCATTTT. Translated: CSVGIRGQPQHF.